The present entry profiles one T cell receptor beta chain with its context. Its matching antigen is unknown. Germline and junction disagree at one end, which may indicate a read error. The germline V gene has CDR1 MGHRA and CDR2 YSYEKL. This CDR3 has 15 amino acids. This specimen comes from a study of cytomegalovirus exposure and HLA in healthy donors. Whole-study context: T cells numbering some 170 million yielded 95 million to 140 million unique TCR beta sequences in an earlier analysis. Study-wide points: Productive status was seen about 90% or about 30% of the time for most TCR beta V segments in an earlier analysis.

Researchers ran the PCR with 60 Vbeta and 13 Jbeta primers. TCRdb's table, derived via immunoSEQ multiplex PCR, lists solely in-frame clones and lacks some. The profile shows approximately 200,000 clones, 79% of them singletons. V and J are TRBV4-1 and TRBJ2-2; 13 positions match TRBD2. The sequence was collected from a woman under 40 in good health and CMV-seropositive. Sequenced: PBMCs. This chain's CDR3 is CASSRTSGGTGGLFF. CDR3 coding DNA: TGCGCCAGCAGCCGGACTAGCGGGGGCACCGGGGGGCTGTTTTTT.